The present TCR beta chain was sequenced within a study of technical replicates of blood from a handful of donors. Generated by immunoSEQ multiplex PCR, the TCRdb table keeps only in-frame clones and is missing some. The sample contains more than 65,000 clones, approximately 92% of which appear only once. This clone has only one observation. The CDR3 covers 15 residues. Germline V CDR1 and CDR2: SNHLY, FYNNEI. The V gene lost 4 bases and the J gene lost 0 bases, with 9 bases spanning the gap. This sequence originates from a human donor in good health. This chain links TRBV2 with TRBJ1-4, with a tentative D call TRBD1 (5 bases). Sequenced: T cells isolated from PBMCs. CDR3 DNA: TGTGCCAGCAGTGGACAGACCGCAACTAATGAAAAACTGTTTTTT. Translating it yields CASSGQTATNEKLFF. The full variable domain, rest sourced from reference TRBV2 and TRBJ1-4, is EPEVTQTPSHQVTQMGQEVILRCVPISNHLYFYWYRQILGQKVEFLVSFYNNEISEKSEIFDDQFSVERPDGSNFTLKIRSTKLEDSAMYFCASSGQTATNEKLFFGSGTQLSVL.